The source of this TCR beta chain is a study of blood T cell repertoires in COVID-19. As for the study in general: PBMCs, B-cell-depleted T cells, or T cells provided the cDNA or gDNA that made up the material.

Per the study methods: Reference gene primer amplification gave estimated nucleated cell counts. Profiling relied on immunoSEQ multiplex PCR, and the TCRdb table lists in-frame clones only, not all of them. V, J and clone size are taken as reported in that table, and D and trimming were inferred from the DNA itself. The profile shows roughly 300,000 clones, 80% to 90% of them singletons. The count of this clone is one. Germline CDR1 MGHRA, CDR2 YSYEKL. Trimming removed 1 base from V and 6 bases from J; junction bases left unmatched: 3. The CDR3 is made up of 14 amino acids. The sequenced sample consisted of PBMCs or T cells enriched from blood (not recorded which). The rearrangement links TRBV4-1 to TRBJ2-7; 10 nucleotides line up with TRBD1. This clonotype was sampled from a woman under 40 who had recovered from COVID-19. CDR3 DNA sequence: TGCGCCAGCAGCCAAGCATGGACAGGGGGCGAGCAGTACTTC. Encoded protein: CASSQAWTGGEQYF.